The TCR beta chain under discussion was sequenced for a study of Ad26.COV2.S vaccination and SARS-CoV-2 variants. Study as a whole: Ad26.COV2.S given intramuscularly, once or twice 56 days apart. Study-level findings and limits: Recipients of vaccine and of placebo showed similar breadth of their non-spike TCR repertoires. Total T cell responses were possibly underestimated by TCR breadth and depth analyses.

Points on this clone: Its antigen is unknown.

Germline CDR1 SGHRS, CDR2 YFSETQ. There are 17 residues in the CDR3. V trimming: 1 base; J trimming: 1 base; junction bases outside the gene matches: 5. Treatment described: around 19 received Ad26.COV2.S at low or high dose, single or two shots; roughly five received placebo; per-sample allocation not given. Day 63 after the first injection of vaccine or placebo was the sampling time. Profiling relied on immunoSEQ multiplex PCR, and the TCRdb table lists in-frame clones only, not all of them. The repertoire holds roughly 270,000 clones, over 75% seen once, with about 3.1% in the top ten. The V call is TRBV5-1, the J call TRBJ1-1; TRBD1 matches 12 bases. The sequence was obtained from a person between 18 and 65 years old who received the Ad26.COV2.S COVID-19 vaccine or a placebo. The specimen was peripheral blood, collected in a trial of Ad26.COV2.S vaccine versus placebo. The CDR3 DNA reads TGCGCCAGCAGCTTGTTCGGGACAGGGGGCGCGAACACTGAAGCTTTCTTT. This codes for CASSLFGTGGANTEAFF. The full variable domain, with the rest looked up from reference TRBV5-1 and TRBJ1-1, is KAGVTQTPRYLIKTRGQQVTLSCSPISGHRSVSWYQQTPGQGLQFLFEYFSETQRNKGNFPGRFSGRQFSNSRSEMNVSTLELGDSALYLCASSLFGTGGANTEAFFGQGTRLTVV.